This T cell receptor beta chain comes out of a study of T cells in Graves' hyperthyroidism and ophthalmopathy. Study summary: The initial diagnosis was the point when peripheral blood was collected, ahead of any treatment.

Amplified TCR beta CDR3 regions came from RNA transcripts. RT-PCR in the first round (using the HTBI primer set) targeted the TCR CDR3. TCRdb passed the multiplex PCR reads through MiXCR, listing each CDR3 protein once. Altogether roughly 500,000 distinct CDR3 sequences are present, 15% to 20% being singletons, with the ten largest covering around 28%. Used for diagnoses were clinical symptoms, serum thyroxine and TRAb, thyroid ultrasound and orbital computed tomography. Fresh peripheral blood, 8 to 10 ml, was the source of the PBMCs. This CDR3 comprises 15 residues. Per the germline V gene, CDR1 is ENHRY and CDR2 is SYGVKD. The J segment lost 4 bases and the V segment lost 3 bases, leaving 2 bases of the junction unmatched. This clonotype was detected ten times or more.

The chain has TRBV10-3 and TRBJ2-1, with TRBD2 matching over 11 bases. The sample consisted of blood. The sequence derives from a woman aged 25 to 39 with Graves' ophthalmopathy. CDR3 residues: CAISDLAGGYNEQFF. The DNA for the CDR3 is TGTGCCATCAGTGACTTAGCGGGGGGGTACAATGAGCAGTTCTTC.